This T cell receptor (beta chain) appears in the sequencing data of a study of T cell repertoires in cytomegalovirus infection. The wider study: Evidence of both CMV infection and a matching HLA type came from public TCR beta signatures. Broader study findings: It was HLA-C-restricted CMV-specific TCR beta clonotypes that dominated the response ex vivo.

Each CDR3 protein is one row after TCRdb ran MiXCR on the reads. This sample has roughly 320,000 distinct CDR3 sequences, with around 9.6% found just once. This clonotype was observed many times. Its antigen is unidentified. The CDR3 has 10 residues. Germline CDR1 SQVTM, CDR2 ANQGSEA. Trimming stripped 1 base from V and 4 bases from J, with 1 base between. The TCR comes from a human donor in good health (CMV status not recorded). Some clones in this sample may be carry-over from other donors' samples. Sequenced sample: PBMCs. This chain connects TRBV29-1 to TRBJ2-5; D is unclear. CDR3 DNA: TGCAGCGTTGAAGGAGAGACCCAGTACTTC. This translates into CSVEGETQYF.